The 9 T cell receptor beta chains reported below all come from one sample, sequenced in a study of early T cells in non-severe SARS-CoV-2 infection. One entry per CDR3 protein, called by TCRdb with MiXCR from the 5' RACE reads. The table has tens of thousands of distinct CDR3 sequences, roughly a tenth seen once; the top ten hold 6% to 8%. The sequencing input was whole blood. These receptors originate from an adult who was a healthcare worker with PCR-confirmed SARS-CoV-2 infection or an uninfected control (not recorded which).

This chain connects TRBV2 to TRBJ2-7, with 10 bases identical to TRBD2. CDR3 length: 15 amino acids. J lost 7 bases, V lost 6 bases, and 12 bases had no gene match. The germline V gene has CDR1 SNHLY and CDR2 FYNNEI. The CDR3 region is CASRKGVAGGGEQYF. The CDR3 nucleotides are TGTGCCAGCAGGAAAGGAGTAGCGGGAGGTGGAGAGCAGTACTTC.

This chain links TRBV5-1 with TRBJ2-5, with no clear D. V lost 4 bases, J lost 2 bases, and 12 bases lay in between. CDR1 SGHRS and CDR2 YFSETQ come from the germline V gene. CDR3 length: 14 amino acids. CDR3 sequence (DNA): TGCGCCAGCAGCCTTGGTGGGTCTCAAGAGACCCAGTACTTC. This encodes CASSLGGSQETQYF.

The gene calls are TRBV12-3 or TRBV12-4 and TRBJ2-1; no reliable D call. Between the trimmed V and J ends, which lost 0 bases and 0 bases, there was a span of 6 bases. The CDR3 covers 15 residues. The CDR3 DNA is TGTGCCAGCAGTTTAGCGTTGAGCTCCTACAATGAGCAGTTCTTC. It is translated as CASSLALSSYNEQFF.

CDR3 sequence: CATGLAPEETQYF. In nucleotides, the CDR3 is TGTGCCACCGGACTAGCGCCCGAGGAGACCCAGTACTTC. This sequence joins TRBV6-1 and TRBJ2-5, with TRBD2 matching over 9 bases. The CDR3 consists of 13 residues. The trim removed 10 bases at V and 5 bases at J, leaving 8 bases unmatched. From germline, CDR1 is MNHNS and CDR2 SASEGT.

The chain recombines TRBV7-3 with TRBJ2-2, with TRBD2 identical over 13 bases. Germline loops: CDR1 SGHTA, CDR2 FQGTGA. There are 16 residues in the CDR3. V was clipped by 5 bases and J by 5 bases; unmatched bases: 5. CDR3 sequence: CASSPRTSGSTGELFF. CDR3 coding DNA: TGTGCCAGCAGCCCCCGGACTAGCGGGAGTACCGGGGAGCTGTTTTTT.

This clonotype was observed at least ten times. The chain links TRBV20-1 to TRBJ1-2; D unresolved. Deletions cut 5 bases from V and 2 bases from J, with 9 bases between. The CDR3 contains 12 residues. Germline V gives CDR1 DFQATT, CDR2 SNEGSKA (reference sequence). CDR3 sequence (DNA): TGCAGTGCTCCCTACGGGAACTATGGCTACACCTTC. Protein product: CSAPYGNYGYTF.

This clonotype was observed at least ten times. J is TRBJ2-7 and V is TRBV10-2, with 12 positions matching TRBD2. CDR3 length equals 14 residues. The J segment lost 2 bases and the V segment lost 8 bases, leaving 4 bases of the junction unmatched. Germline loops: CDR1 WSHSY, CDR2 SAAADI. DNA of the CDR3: TGCGCCAGCGCTCTAGCGGGAGGGCCCTACGAGCAGTACTTC. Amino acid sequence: CASALAGGPYEQYF.

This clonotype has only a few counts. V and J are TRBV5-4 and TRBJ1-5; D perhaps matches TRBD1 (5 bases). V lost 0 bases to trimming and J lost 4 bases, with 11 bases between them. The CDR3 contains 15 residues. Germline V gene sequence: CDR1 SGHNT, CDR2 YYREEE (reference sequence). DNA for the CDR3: TGTGCCAGCAGCTTGGCCGGAGACAGAAATCAGCCCCAGCATTTT. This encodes CASSLAGDRNQPQHF.

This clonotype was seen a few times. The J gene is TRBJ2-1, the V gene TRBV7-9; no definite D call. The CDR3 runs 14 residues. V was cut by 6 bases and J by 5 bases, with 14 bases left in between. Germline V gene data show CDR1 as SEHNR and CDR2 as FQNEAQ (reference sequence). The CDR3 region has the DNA TGTGCCAGCAGTCGCAATTACACGGACAATGAGCAGTTCTTC. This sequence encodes CASSRNYTDNEQFF.